The clone carrying this T cell receptor (beta chain) was recorded at least ten times. Its cognate antigen is unknown. For TCR beta, libraries came from quantitative 5'-RACE with molecular barcodes. Each CDR3 protein gets one entry after TCRdb re-called the 5' RACE reads with MiXCR. The sample shows 150,000 to 200,000 distinct CDR3 sequences, 10% to 15% of them seen only once. These data come from a study of CD8 T cells in ankylosing spondylitis. Whole-study findings and limits: A motif in TCR beta, a set of about eight highly homologous variants, appeared characteristic of ankylosing spondylitis blood. In peripheral blood, disease-linked CD8+ clones occurred at relatively low frequencies.

Germline CDR1 SGHVS, CDR2 FQNEAQ. The V end lost 2 bases, the J end lost 0 bases, and 10 bases lay between the germline ends. The CDR3 has 15 amino acids. The material sequenced was blood, either unsorted or a sorted T cell fraction (not recorded which). This TCR derives from a female donor with ankylosing spondylitis or in good health (not recorded which). The rearrangement uses TRBV7-8 and TRBJ1-1; tentative D call: TRBD1 (6 bases). The CDR3 DNA is TGTGCCAGCAGCTTATTCCAGGGGTTGAACACTGAAGCTTTCTTT. It specifies CASSLFQGLNTEAFF.